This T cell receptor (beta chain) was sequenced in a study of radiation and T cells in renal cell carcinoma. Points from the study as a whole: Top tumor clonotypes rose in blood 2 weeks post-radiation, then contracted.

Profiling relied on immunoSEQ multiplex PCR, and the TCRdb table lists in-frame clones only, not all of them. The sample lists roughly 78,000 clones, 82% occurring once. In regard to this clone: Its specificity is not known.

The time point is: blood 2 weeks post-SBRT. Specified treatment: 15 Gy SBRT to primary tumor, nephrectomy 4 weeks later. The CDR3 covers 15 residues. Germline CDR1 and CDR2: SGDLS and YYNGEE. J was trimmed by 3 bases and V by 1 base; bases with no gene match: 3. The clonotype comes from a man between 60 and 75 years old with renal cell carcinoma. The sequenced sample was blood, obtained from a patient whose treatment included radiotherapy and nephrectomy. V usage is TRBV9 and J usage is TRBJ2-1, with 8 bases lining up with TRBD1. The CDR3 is CASSVRGQGYNEQFF. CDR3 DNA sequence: TGTGCCAGCAGCGTAAGAGGACAGGGCTACAATGAGCAGTTCTTC.